This T cell receptor beta chain appears in the sequencing data of a study of vaccination effects on CD4 cells after COVID-19. The wider study: Vaccine administered to participants consisted of two doses of either BNT162b2 or mRNA-1273. Study-wide points: Cross-reactivity with common cold coronaviruses was shown by only 1 of 255 vaccine-induced clones in healthy vaccinees. Both infection-induced and vaccine-induced clones contracted markedly at late post-vaccination timepoints.

Germline CDR1 MNHEY, CDR2 SVGAGI. V shed 5 bases and J 2 bases; nucleotides not matched to a gene: 7. The CDR3 totals 15 residues. Ahead of sequencing, the ViraFEST assay grew antigen-specific CD4+ T cells using viral peptide pools. The culture ran for roughly ten days before CD4+ T cells were isolated. Previously uninfected by SARS-CoV-2, the vaccine recipients also showed negative nucleocapsid antibodies. Details on this clone: Its specificity is unknown.

Libraries were prepared by immunoSEQ multiplex PCR; TCRdb keeps only in-frame clonotypes and omits some of them. The profile shows about 79,000 clones, roughly four fifths of them singletons. The J gene is TRBJ2-3, the V gene TRBV6-5; 7 bases map to TRBD2. This TCR was sampled from a human donor who received a COVID-19 vaccine. The sample consisted of CD4+ T cells from PBMCs cultured with HCoV-229E spike peptides, taken before COVID-19 vaccination. This chain's CDR3 is CASSLRLASTDTQYF. The CDR3 nucleotides are TGTGCCAGCAGTCTAAGACTAGCCTCCACAGATACGCAGTATTTT.